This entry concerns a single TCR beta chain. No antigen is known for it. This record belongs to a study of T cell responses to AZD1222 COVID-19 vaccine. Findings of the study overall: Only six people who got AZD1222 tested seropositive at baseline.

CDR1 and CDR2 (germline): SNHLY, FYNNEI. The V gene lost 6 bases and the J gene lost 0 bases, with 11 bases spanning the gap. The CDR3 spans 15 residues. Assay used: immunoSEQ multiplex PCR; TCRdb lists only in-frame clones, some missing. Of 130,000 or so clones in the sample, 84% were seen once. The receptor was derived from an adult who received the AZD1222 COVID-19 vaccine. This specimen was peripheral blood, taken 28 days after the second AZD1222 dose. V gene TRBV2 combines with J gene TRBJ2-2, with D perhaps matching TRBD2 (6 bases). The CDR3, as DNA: TGTGCCAGCAGGAGGGACTCATCGAACACCGGGGAGCTGTTTTTT. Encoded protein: CASRRDSSNTGELFF.